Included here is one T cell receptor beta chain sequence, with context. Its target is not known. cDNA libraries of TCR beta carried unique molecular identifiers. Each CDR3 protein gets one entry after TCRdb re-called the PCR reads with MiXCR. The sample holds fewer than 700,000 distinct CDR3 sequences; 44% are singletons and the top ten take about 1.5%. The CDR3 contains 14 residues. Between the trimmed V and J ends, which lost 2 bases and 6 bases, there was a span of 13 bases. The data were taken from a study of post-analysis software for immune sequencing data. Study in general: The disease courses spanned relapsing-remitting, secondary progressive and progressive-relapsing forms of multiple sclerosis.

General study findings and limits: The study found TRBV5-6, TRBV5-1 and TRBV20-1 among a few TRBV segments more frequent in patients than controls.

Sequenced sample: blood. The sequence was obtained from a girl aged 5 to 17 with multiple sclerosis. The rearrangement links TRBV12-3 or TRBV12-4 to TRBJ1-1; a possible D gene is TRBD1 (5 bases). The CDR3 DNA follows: TGTGCCAGCAGTTTACGACAGCCTGGAGCTGAAGCTTTCTTT. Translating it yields CASSLRQPGAEAFF.